The entry that follows covers one T cell receptor (beta chain) sequence. Produced via immunoSEQ multiplex PCR; TCRdb's table is partial and in-frame only. Among about 2.4 million clones listed, approximately 90% were seen once. This CDR3 has 16 residues. V was pared by 6 bases and J by 2 bases, with 9 bases of the junction left unmatched. The germline V gene has CDR1 MNHNY and CDR2 SVGAGI (reference sequence). This specimen belongs to a study of shared clonotypes between healthy human individuals. Sequenced input: naive CD4+ T cells sorted from blood. Subset given: CD45RA+ positively selected. The rearrangement uses TRBV6-6 and TRBJ2-1, with 8 bases that match TRBD1. This TCR was sampled from a man younger than 30 in good health. The CDR3 loop reads CASSVAGQGAYNEQFF. CDR3 nucleotide sequence: TGTGCCAGCAGCGTTGCCGGACAGGGAGCCTACAATGAGCAGTTCTTC.